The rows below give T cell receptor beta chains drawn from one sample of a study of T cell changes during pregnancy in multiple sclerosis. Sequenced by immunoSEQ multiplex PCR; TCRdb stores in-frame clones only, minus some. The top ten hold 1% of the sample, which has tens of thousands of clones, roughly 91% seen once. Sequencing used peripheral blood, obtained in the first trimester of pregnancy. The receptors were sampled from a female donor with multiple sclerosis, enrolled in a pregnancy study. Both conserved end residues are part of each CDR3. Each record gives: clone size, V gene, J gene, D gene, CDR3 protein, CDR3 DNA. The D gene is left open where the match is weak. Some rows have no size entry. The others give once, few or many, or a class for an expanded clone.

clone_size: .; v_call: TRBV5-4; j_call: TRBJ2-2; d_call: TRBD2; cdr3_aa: CASSTGRAPTGELFF; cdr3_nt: TGTGCCAGCAGCACGGGGAGGGCCCCCACCGGGGAGCTGTTTTTT
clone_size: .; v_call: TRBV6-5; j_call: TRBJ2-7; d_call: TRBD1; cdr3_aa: CASSGTANYEQYF; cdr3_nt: TGTGCCAGCAGTGGGACAGCCAACTACGAGCAGTACTTC
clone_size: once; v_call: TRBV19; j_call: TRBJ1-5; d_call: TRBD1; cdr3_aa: CASSAPDRMQPQHF; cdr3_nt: TGTGCCAGTAGTGCCCCGGACAGGATGCAGCCCCAGCATTTT
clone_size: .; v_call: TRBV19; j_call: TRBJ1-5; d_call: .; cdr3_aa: CASSIADRLNSNQPQHF; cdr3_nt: TGTGCCAGTAGTATCGCGGACAGACTTAATAGCAATCAGCCCCAGCATTTT
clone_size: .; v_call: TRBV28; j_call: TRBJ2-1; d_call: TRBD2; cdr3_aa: CASRHTSGSNSYNEQFF; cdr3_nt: TGTGCCAGCAGACACACTAGCGGGAGTAACTCCTACAATGAGCAGTTCTTC
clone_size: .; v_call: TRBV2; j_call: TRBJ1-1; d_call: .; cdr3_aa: CASREGAWANTEAFF; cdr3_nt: TGTGCCAGCAGAGAGGGCGCCTGGGCTAACACTGAAGCTTTCTTT
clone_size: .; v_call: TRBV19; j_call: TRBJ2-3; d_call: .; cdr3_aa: CASSILGAPTDTQYF; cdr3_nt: TGTGCCAGTAGTATCCTTGGGGCCCCCACAGATACGCAGTATTTT
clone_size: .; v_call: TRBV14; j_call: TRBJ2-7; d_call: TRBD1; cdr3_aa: CASSHERDRPTYEQYF; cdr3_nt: TGTGCCAGCAGCCACGAAAGGGACAGGCCGACCTACGAGCAGTACTTC
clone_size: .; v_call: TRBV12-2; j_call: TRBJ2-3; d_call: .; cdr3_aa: CASRLVPLAHTDTQYF; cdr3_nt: TGTGCAAGTCGCTTAGTACCCCTAGCGCACACAGATACGCAGTATTTT
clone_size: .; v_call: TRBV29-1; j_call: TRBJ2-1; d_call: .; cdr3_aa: CSVEGQGVGGEQFF; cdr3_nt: TGCAGCGTTGAAGGACAAGGCGTGGGGGGAGAGCAGTTCTTC
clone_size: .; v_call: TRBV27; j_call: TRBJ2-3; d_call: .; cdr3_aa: CASSVGQGNTDTQYF; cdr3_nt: TGTGCCAGCAGCGTCGGCCAGGGGAACACAGATACGCAGTATTTT
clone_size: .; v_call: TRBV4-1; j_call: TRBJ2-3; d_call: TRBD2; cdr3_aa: CASSHRLAGGAGQQYF; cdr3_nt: TGCGCCAGCAGCCACCGACTAGCGGGAGGTGCGGGCCAGCAGTATTTT
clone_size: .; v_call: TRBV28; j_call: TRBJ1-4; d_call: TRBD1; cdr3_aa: CASNADRGTNEKLFF; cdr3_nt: TGTGCCAGCAACGCCGACAGGGGGACTAATGAAAAACTGTTTTTT
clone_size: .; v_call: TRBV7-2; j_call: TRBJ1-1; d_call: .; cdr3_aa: CASSSQVNTEAFF; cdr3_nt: TGTGCCAGCAGCTCCCAGGTGAACACTGAAGCTTTCTTT
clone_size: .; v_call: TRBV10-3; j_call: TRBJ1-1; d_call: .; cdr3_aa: CAIKLGAETEAFF; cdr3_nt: TGTGCCATCAAGCTCGGCGCGGAGACTGAAGCTTTCTTT
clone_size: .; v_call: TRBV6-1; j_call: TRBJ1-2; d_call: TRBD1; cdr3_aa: CASGEEDLTGGSPNYGYTF; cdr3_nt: TGTGCCAGCGGCGAAGAAGACCTTACAGGGGGGAGTCCTAACTATGGCTACACCTTC
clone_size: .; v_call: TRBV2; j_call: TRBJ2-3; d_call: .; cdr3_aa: CASSVGTGKDTQYF; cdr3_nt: TGTGCCAGCAGTGTAGGTACAGGGAAGGATACGCAGTATTTT
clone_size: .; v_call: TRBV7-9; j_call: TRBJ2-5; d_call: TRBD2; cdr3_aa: CASSLTPRLAGGETQYF; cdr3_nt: TGTGCCAGCAGCTTAACCCCCCGACTAGCGGGGGGGGAGACCCAGTACTTC
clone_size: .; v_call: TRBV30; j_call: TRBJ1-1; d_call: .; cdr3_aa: CACNTREPYNTEAFF; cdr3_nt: TGTGCCTGTAATACCAGGGAACCCTATAACACTGAAGCTTTCTTT
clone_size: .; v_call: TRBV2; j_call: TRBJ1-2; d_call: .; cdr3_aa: CASSDSGVRTF; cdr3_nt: TGTGCCAGCAGTGATTCGGGGGTTAGGACCTTC
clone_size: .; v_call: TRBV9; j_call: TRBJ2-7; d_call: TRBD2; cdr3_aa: CASSIGTSGKNEQYF; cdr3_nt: TGTGCCAGCAGCATCGGGACTAGCGGGAAAAACGAGCAGTACTTC
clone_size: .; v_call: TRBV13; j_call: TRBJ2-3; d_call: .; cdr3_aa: CASSAADSVLTDTQYF; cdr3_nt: TGTGCCAGCAGCGCGGCGGATAGCGTTCTCACAGATACGCAGTATTTT
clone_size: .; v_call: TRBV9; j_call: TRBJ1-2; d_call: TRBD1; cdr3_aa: CASSAPTGYYGYTF; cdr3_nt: TGTGCCAGCAGCGCCCCGACAGGGTACTATGGCTACACCTTC
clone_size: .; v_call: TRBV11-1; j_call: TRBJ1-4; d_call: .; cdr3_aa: CASSSSGDSAFNEKLFF; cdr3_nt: TGTGCCAGCAGCTCGTCAGGGGATTCGGCCTTTAACGAAAAACTGTTTTTT
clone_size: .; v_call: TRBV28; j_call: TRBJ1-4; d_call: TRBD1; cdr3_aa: CASKESGTGLEKLFF; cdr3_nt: TGTGCCAGCAAAGAATCCGGGACAGGTCTTGAAAAACTGTTTTTT
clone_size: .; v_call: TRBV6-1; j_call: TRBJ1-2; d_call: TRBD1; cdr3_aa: CATHPGQGYYGYTF; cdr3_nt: TGTGCCACTCATCCGGGACAGGGGTACTATGGCTACACCTTC
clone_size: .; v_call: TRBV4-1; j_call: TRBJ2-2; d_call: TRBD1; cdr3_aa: CASSGQGGRTGELFF; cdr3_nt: TGCGCCAGCAGCGGACAGGGGGGGCGCACCGGGGAGCTGTTTTTT
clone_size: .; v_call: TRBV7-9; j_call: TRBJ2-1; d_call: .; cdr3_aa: CASSLQGHEQFF; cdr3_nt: TGTGCCAGCAGCCTGCAGGGCCATGAGCAGTTCTTC
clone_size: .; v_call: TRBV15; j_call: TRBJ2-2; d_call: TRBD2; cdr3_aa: CATSKETAGGRGELFF; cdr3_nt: TGTGCCACCAGCAAAGAAACCGCGGGGGGTAGAGGGGAGCTGTTTTTT
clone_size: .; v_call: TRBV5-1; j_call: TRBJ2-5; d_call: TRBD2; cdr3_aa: CASSLALAGGQETQYF; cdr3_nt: TGCGCCAGCAGCTTGGCGCTAGCGGGAGGCCAAGAGACCCAGTACTTC
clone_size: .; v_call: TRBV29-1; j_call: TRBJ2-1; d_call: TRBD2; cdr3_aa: CSVEGGGQGRRYNEQFF; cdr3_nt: TGCAGCGTTGAAGGCGGGGGGCAGGGGCGAAGGTACAATGAGCAGTTCTTC
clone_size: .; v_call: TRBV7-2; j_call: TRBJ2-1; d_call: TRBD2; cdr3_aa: CASSLILAGGYNEQFF; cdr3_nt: TGTGCCAGCAGCTTAATTTTGGCGGGGGGCTACAATGAGCAGTTCTTC
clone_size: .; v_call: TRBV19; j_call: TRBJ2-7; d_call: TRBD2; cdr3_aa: CASSLLAGGLVEQYF; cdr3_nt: TGTGCCAGTAGTTTACTAGCGGGAGGCCTAGTCGAGCAGTACTTC
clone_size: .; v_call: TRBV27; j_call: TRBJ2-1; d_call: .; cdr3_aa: CASSHLASTGNEQFF; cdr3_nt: TGTGCCAGCAGTCATCTAGCGTCGACGGGGAATGAGCAGTTCTTC
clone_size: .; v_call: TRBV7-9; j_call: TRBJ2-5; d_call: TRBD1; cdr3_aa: CASSLEGAIETQYF; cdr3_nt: TGTGCCAGCAGCTTAGAGGGGGCAATAGAGACCCAGTACTTC
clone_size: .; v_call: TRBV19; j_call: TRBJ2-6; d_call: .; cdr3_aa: CASTPTGTNSGANVLTF; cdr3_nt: TGTGCCAGTACCCCGACAGGAACCAACTCTGGGGCCAACGTCCTGACTTTC
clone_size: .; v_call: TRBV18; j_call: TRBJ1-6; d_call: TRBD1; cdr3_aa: CASSLGTAGNSPLHF; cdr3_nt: TGTGCCAGCTCGCTGGGGACAGCAGGAAATTCACCCCTCCACTTT
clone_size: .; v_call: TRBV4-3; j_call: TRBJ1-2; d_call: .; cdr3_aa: CASSQGQAMVGGYTF; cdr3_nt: TGCGCCAGCAGCCAAGGGCAGGCCATGGTTGGTGGCTACACCTTC
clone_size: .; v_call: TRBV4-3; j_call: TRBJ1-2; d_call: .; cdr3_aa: CASSQSRDTYHGYTF; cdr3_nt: TGCGCCAGCAGCCAGTCACGGGACACTTATCATGGCTACACCTTC
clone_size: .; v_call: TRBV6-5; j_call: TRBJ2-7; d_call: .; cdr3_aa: CASSYRPAGPLYEQYF; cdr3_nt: TGTGCCAGCAGTTACCGCCCGGCAGGTCCACTCTACGAGCAGTACTTC
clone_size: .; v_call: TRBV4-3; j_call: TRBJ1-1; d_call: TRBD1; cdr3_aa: CASSQDRGFLHTEAFF; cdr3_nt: TGCGCCAGCAGCCAAGACAGGGGGTTCCTCCACACTGAAGCTTTCTTT
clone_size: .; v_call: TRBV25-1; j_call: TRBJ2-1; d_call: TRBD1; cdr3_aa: CASSEYGGQGWNEQFF; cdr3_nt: TGTGCCAGCAGTGAATATGGGGGACAGGGGTGGAATGAGCAGTTCTTC
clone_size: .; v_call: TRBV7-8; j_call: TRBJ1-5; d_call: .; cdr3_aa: CASSLAGEGNQPQHF; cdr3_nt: TGTGCCAGCAGCTTGGCCGGGGAAGGGAATCAGCCCCAGCATTTT
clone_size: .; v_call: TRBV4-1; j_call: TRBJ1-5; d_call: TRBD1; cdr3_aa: CASSPEGTGVSQPQHF; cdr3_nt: TGCGCCAGCAGCCCTGAGGGGACAGGCGTAAGTCAGCCCCAGCATTTT
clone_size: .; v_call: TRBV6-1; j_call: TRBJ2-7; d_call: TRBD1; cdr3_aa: CASRASWGQGYEQYF; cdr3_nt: TGTGCCAGCAGGGCAAGCTGGGGACAGGGGTACGAGCAGTACTTC
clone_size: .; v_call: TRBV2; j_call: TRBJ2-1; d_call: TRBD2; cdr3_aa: CASSERLGLALFF; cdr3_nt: TGTGCCAGCAGTGAGAGGCTGGGACTAGCTCTATTCTTC
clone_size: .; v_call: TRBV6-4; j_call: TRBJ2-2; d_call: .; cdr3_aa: CASSAGYTGELFF; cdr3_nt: TGTGCCAGCAGTGCGGGGTACACCGGGGAGCTGTTTTTT
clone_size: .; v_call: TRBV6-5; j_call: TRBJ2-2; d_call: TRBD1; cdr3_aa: CASSTGQGNTGELFF; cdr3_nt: TGTGCCAGCAGCACGGGACAGGGAAACACCGGGGAGCTGTTTTTT
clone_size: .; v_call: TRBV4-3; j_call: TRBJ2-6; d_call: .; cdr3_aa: CASSQDRTGVGTLANVLTF; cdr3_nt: TGCGCCAGCAGCCAGGATCGAACAGGGGTGGGGACTCTGGCCAACGTCCTGACTTTC
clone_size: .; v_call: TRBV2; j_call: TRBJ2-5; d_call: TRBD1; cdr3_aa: CASSYPGGPETQYF; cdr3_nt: TGTGCCAGCAGTTATCCAGGGGGCCCAGAGACCCAGTACTTC
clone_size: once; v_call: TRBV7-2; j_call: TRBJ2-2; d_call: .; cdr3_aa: CASSLARLNTGELFF; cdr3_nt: TGTGCCAGCAGCTTAGCGCGGTTGAACACCGGGGAGCTGTTTTTT
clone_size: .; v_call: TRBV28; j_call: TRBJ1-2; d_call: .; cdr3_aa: CASSLAGARGYTF; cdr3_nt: TGTGCCAGCAGTTTGGCAGGGGCGCGTGGCTACACCTTC
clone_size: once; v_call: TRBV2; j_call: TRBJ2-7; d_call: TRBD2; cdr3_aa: CATQPSGRAREQYF; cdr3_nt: TGTGCCACCCAACCTAGCGGGAGGGCGCGGGAGCAGTACTTC
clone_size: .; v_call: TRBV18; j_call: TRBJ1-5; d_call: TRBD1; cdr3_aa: CASSPGTGSNQPQHF; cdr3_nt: TGTGCCAGCTCACCAGGGACAGGGAGCAATCAGCCCCAGCATTTT
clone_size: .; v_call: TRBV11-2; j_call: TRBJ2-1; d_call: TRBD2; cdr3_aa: CASYATDLRTSGYNEQFF; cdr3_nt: TGTGCCAGTTATGCTACGGACCTCCGAACTAGCGGTTACAATGAGCAGTTCTTC
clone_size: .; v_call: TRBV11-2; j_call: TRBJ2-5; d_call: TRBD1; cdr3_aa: CASSWDRGLGREQETQYF; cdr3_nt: TGTGCCAGCAGCTGGGACAGGGGTTTAGGGAGGGAACAAGAGACCCAGTACTTC
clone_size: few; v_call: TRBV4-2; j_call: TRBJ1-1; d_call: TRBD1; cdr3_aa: CASSQAKTGGTEAFF; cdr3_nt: TGTGCCAGCAGCCAAGCTAAAACAGGGGGCACTGAAGCTTTCTTT
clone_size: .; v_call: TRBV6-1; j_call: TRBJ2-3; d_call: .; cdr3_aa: CASSEVGRGTDTQYF; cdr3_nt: TGTGCCAGCAGTGAAGTAGGCAGGGGCACAGATACGCAGTATTTT
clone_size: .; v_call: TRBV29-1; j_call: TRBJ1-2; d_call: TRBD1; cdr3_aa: CSAHTGTGLNGYTF; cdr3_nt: TGCAGCGCCCATACCGGGACAGGGTTAAATGGCTACACCTTC
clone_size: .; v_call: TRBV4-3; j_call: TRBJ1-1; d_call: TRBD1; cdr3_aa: CASSQPGQGNTEAFF; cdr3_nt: TGCGCCAGCAGCCAACCGGGACAGGGGAACACTGAAGCTTTCTTT